This T cell receptor (beta chain) was identified during a study of cytomegalovirus exposure and HLA in healthy donors. General study points: HLA-A and HLA-B allele assignments for most subjects were reportedly predicted accurately using TCR beta sequences.

The PCR made use of 60 Vbeta and 13 Jbeta primers. TCRdb keeps only in-frame clones here, not all; method: immunoSEQ multiplex PCR. This repertoire shows around 170,000 clones, around four fifths found once; its top ten account for approximately 0.8%. Among the donors, all were healthy bone marrow donors. The V gene end was trimmed by 2 bases and the J gene end by 3 bases; junction bases not matched to a gene: 2. Per germline, CDR1 SGHVS and CDR2 FNYEAQ. CDR3 length equals 15 residues. On this clone itself: Its antigen is currently unknown.

Sequencing was done on a sample of PBMCs. V and J are TRBV7-6 and TRBJ2-1, with 9 bases fitting TRBD2. This receptor was taken from a woman aged 18-30 years in good health and CMV-seronegative. CDR3 amino acids: CASSLSAGGYNEQFF. The CDR3 DNA is TGTGCCAGCAGCTTATCAGCGGGAGGCTACAATGAGCAGTTCTTC.